Listed below are T cell receptor beta chains from one sample, sequenced in a study of cytomegalovirus exposure and HLA in healthy donors. Assay used: immunoSEQ multiplex PCR; TCRdb lists only in-frame clones, some missing. Of 150,000 to 180,000 clones in the sample, less than 90% were seen once. The sequenced sample consisted of PBMCs. The receptors come from a man younger than 35 in good health and CMV-seropositive. The CDR3 runs from the conserved cysteine through the conserved F or W. Each record gives: J gene, V gene, clone size, D gene, CDR3 protein, CDR3 DNA. A D gene is named only where the DNA matches it firmly. The size entry is marked missing in some rows and otherwise reads once, few, many or a size class.

J: TRBJ2-7; V: TRBV6-5; size: -; D: -; CDR3: CASSRTDRTYEQYF; DNA: TGTGCCAGCAGCCGGACAGACCGAACCTACGAGCAGTACTTC
J: TRBJ2-7; V: TRBV5-1; size: -; D: TRBD2; CDR3: CASSLASGGLRYEQYF; DNA: TGCGCCAGCAGCTTGGCTAGCGGGGGACTACGCTACGAGCAGTACTTC
J: TRBJ2-3; V: TRBV11-3; size: -; D: TRBD2; CDR3: CASSFGLYVPGGSTDTQYF; DNA: TGTGCCAGCAGCTTCGGGTTATACGTACCGGGGGGATCCACAGATACGCAGTATTTT
J: TRBJ1-5; V: TRBV2; size: -; D: -; CDR3: CASSGGNSYQPQHF; DNA: TGTGCCAGCAGTGGCGGGAACTCATATCAGCCCCAGCATTTT
J: TRBJ2-7; V: TRBV2; size: -; D: TRBD1; CDR3: CASSQPHRGLASYEQYF; DNA: TGTGCCAGCAGCCAACCTCACAGGGGATTGGCGTCCTACGAGCAGTACTTC
J: TRBJ1-6; V: TRBV5-4; size: -; D: -; CDR3: CASSLAGGDSPLHF; DNA: TGTGCCAGCAGCTTGGCCGGAGGAGATTCACCCCTCCACTTT
J: TRBJ2-3; V: TRBV9; size: -; D: TRBD2; CDR3: CASSDGTSNTDTQYF; DNA: TGTGCCAGCAGCGATGGGACTAGTAACACAGATACGCAGTATTTT
J: TRBJ2-1; V: TRBV11-2; size: -; D: -; CDR3: CASSLGGGLRYNEQFF; DNA: TGTGCCAGCAGCTTAGGGGGGGGGCTCAGATACAATGAGCAGTTCTTC
J: TRBJ1-1; V: TRBV9; size: once; D: -; CDR3: CASSEYTGSGTEAFF; DNA: TGTGCCAGCAGCGAATACACAGGGTCAGGCACTGAAGCTTTCTTT
J: TRBJ2-1; V: TRBV5-6; size: -; D: TRBD2; CDR3: CASRERGGSYNEQFF; DNA: TGTGCCAGCAGGGAGCGGGGAGGCTCCTACAATGAGCAGTTCTTC
J: TRBJ2-5; V: TRBV5-1; size: -; D: -; CDR3: CASSLAGISATGETQYF; DNA: TGCGCCAGCAGCTTGGCGGGAATTAGCGCCACGGGGGAGACCCAGTACTTC
J: TRBJ2-5; V: TRBV7-2; size: -; D: -; CDR3: CASSLAGDRETQYF; DNA: TGTGCCAGCAGCTTAGCGGGAGACCGGGAGACCCAGTACTTC